This T cell receptor beta chain was captured in a study of PD-1 blockade in classical Hodgkin lymphoma. Specified time point: cycle 4 day 1 (C4D1), after 5 to 7 weeks of nivolumab. The patients all showed relapse after autologous stem cell transplantation, while their brentuximab vedotin exposure varied. Investigators obtained CD8+ T cells from thawed PBMCs by magnetic negative selection. Germline V gene sequence: CDR1 MRHNA, CDR2 SNTAGT. The CDR3 has 15 residues. J was trimmed by 6 bases and V by 3 bases; bases with no gene match: 7. TCRdb's table, derived via immunoSEQ multiplex PCR, lists solely in-frame clones and lacks some. This sample yields fewer than 4,500 clones, of which about two thirds are seen a single time; roughly 34% belongs to the top ten. This clone is categorized as medium-sized.

The sequence was collected from a human donor with classical Hodgkin lymphoma. The source was CD8+ T cells from blood, collected before the fourth cycle of nivolumab. This chain links TRBV6-4 with TRBJ2-1, with 8 bases identical to TRBD2. CDR3 in amino acids: CASSEGLALTNEQFF. The CDR3 nucleotides are TGTGCCAGCAGTGAAGGACTAGCTCTCACCAATGAGCAGTTCTTC.